The 10 T cell receptor beta chains below were found in one sample sequenced in a study of T cell changes during pregnancy in multiple sclerosis. The data were produced by immunoSEQ multiplex PCR, yet TCRdb's version contains in-frame clones alone and is incomplete. The sample comprises 60,000 or so clones, roughly 90% of which are singletons, and around 0.85% rests with the top ten. The sequenced sample was peripheral blood, obtained before pregnancy. The receptors stem from a female donor with multiple sclerosis, enrolled in a pregnancy study.

This chain joins TRBV7-9 and TRBJ2-1; the match to TRBD1 covers 7 bases. CDR1 SEHNR and CDR2 FQNEAQ come from the germline V gene (reference sequence). The CDR3 runs to 16 residues. With 5 bases clipped from V and 6 bases from J, the junction kept 13 bases outside the gene matches. CDR3 sequence (DNA): TGTGCCAGCAGCCCACAGACAGGGCCTCCCATCAATGAGCAGTTCTTC. Translated: CASSPQTGPPINEQFF.

The rearrangement links TRBV25-1 to TRBJ2-7, with a weak D call TRBD1 (6 bases). The CDR3 length is 17 residues. Trimming stripped 6 bases from V and 4 bases from J, with 25 bases between. Per the germline V gene, CDR1 is MGHDK and CDR2 is SYGVNS. The CDR3 nucleotides read TGTGCCAGCAGCGACCTTGCCAGGGGCGATTCGATGTACGAGCAGTACTTC. It is translated as CASSDLARGDSMYEQYF.

The J gene is TRBJ2-5, the V gene TRBV30; TRBD1 matches 8 bases. The J segment lost 3 bases and the V segment lost 1 base, leaving 4 bases of the junction unmatched. There are 14 residues in the CDR3. CDR1 and CDR2 from the germline V gene are GTSNPN and SVGIG (reference sequence). CDR3 region: CAWSGTGWEETQYF. Here the CDR3 DNA reads TGTGCCTGGAGTGGGACAGGGTGGGAAGAGACCCAGTACTTC.

V usage is TRBV9 and J usage is TRBJ1-5; no clear D gene. This CDR3 has 13 residues. Germline V gives CDR1 SGDLS, CDR2 YYNGEE. Trimming stripped 4 bases from V and 4 bases from J, with 9 bases between. The CDR3 protein is CASSLDGNQPQHF. The CDR3 nucleotides are TGTGCCAGCAGCCTTGACGGGAATCAGCCCCAGCATTTT.

This chain joins TRBV7-2 and TRBJ2-7; D may be TRBD2 (6 bases). Germline-derived CDR1 and CDR2 are SGHTA and FQGNSA. CDR3 length: 14 amino acids. Between the trimmed V and J ends, which lost 5 bases and 3 bases, there was a span of 14 bases. The CDR3 region has the DNA TGTGCCAGCAGCCACCGGACTAACTACTACGAGCAGTACTTC. It codes for CASSHRTNYYEQYF.

The chain uses TRBV7-3 and TRBJ1-2; D might be TRBD1 (5 bases). V was clipped by 5 bases and J by 4 bases, with 17 bases between them. The germline gives CDR1 SGHTA, CDR2 FQGTGA. The CDR3 runs 15 residues. The CDR3 loop reads CASSPDGGVGYGYTF. The DNA for the CDR3 is TGTGCCAGCAGCCCCGACGGGGGGGTAGGCTATGGCTACACCTTC.

The table lists this clone with a count of one. The chain joins TRBV15 to TRBJ1-2; D gene ambiguous. The V end lost 3 bases, the J end lost 0 bases, and 5 bases lay between the germline ends. Germline lookup yields CDR1 LNHNV and CDR2 YYDKDF (reference sequence). This CDR3 is 13 amino acids long. The CDR3 bases are TGTGCCACCAGCAGCGTCTCTAACTATGGCTACACCTTC. Its protein product is CATSSVSNYGYTF.

J is TRBJ2-7 and V is TRBV6-5, with D maybe TRBD2 (6 bases). The CDR3 contains 14 residues. The germline CDR1 and CDR2 sequences are MNHEY and SVGAGI. V was trimmed by 6 bases and J by 2 bases, leaving 14 bases between them. As DNA, the CDR3 is TGTGCCAGCAGGCGGGGCCGGGGGACCTACGAGCAGTACTTC. Encoded protein: CASRRGRGTYEQYF.

This sequence joins TRBV7-8 and TRBJ1-6, with D unclear. This CDR3 is 15 amino acids long. Trimming stripped 5 bases from V and 8 bases from J, with 16 bases between. CDR1 is SGHVS and CDR2 is FQNEAQ in the germline V gene. The CDR3 sequence: CASSPRVADHSPLHF. CDR3 DNA: TGTGCCAGCAGCCCTCGGGTGGCGGATCATTCACCCCTCCACTTT.

This clone is a singleton in its sample. CDR3: CASSQDRFTVNTGELFF. Here the CDR3 DNA reads TGCGCCAGCAGCCAAGATCGGTTCACAGTTAACACCGGGGAGCTGTTTTTT. The chain combines TRBV4-3 with TRBJ2-2, with no clear D. Between the trimmed V and J ends, which lost 0 bases and 2 bases, there was a span of 13 bases. The CDR3 is 17 residues long. Germline V gene sequence: CDR1 LGHNA, CDR2 YSLEER.